These 3 T cell receptor beta chains originate from one sample sequenced in a study of shared clonotypes between healthy human individuals (TCRdb year 2020). CD8 naive samples were CD45RO-negative cells positively selected for CCR7, giving a CD45RA+CCR7+ population that excluded TemRA cells. Library construction relied on the immunoSEQ multiplex PCR assay. TCRdb limited this immuneACCESS table to in-frame rearrangements with V and J called. A share of clones is missing; checked studies link under half to unresolved V genes, and the rest is unexplained. This sample is represented by some 2.1 million clones; less than 95% of them were singletons. Clones ranked in the top ten supply roughly 1.1% of the sample. The sequenced sample was naive CD8+ T cells sorted from blood. Read against the paper, the sample's cell subset or site label means: CD45RA+CCR7+. The receptors shown here come from a man aged 18 to 29 in good health.

The genes are TRBV30 and TRBJ1-1; D remains unclear. The ends were cut back, 2 bases at V and 7 bases at J, with 8 bases in the middle. This CDR3 contains 11 residues. CDR1 GTSNPN and CDR2 SVGIG come from the germline V gene (reference sequence). CDR3 in amino acids: CAWSNGGEAFF. The CDR3 DNA is TGTGCCTGGAGTAATGGAGGTGAAGCTTTCTTT.

J is TRBJ2-2 and V is TRBV6-5; D remains unclear. Germline V gene data show CDR1 as MNHEY and CDR2 as SVGAGI. The CDR3 is made up of 14 amino acids. V gave up 1 base and J gave up 8 bases, with 11 bases separating them. The CDR3 here is CASSYFHPGGELFF. The CDR3 DNA reads as TGTGCCAGCAGTTACTTCCATCCTGGAGGGGAGCTGTTTTTT.

The chain links TRBV27 to TRBJ2-2; no reliable D call. CDR3 length equals 13 residues. The germline V and J ends were trimmed by 5 bases and 6 bases, with 10 bases remaining between them. CDR1 and CDR2 from the germline V gene are MNHEY and SMNVEV (reference sequence). The DNA for the CDR3 is TGTGCCAGCAGTCAATACGGCCCCGGGGAGCTGTTTTTT. Translating it yields CASSQYGPGELFF.